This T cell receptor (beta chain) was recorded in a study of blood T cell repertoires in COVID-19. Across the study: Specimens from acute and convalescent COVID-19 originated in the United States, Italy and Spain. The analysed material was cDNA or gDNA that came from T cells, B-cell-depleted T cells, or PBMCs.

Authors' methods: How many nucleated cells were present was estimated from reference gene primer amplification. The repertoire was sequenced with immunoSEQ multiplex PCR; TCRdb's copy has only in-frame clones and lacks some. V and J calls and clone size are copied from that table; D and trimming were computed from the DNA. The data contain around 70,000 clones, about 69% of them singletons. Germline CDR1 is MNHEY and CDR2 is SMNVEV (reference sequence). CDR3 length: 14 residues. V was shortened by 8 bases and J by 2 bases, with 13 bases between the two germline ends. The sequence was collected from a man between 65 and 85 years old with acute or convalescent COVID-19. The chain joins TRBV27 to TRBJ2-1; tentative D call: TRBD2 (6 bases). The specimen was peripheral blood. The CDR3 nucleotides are TGTGCCAGCCTAGGGCGGGGCGCCTACAATGAGCAGTTCTTC. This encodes CASLGRGAYNEQFF.